Below are 9 T cell receptor beta chains sequenced from a single sample in a study of T cell repertoires in cytomegalovirus infection. Their antigens are not known. One entry per CDR3 protein results from TCRdb running MiXCR on the reads. The data show some 940,000 distinct CDR3 sequences, with about a third seen just once and roughly 12% held by the top ten. Sequencing used cultured CD8+ T cells from PBMCs, obtained from culture after CMV antigen stimulation. The receptors come from a human donor in good health (CMV status not recorded). Some clones in this sample may be carry-over from other donors' samples.

The rearrangement links TRBV27 to TRBJ1-4, with 7 bases lining up with TRBD1. Trimming at V came to 4 bases and at J to 4 bases, leaving 9 bases not matched to a gene. Germline V gene data show CDR1 as MNHEY and CDR2 as SMNVEV (reference sequence). The CDR3 sequence is 16 residues long. The DNA for the CDR3 is TGTGCCAGCAGTTCCTACAGGGGACAGATTAATGAAAAACTGTTTTTT. Its protein is CASSSYRGQINEKLFF.

The chain links TRBV7-2 to TRBJ1-4; D is possibly TRBD1 (5 bases). The germline V and J ends were trimmed by 2 bases and 2 bases, with 12 bases remaining between them. Germline loops: CDR1 SGHTA, CDR2 FQGNSA. This CDR3 has 16 amino acids. CDR3 protein: CASSLMAGRTNEKLFF. CDR3 DNA: TGTGCCAGCAGCTTAATGGCGGGACGGACTAATGAAAAACTGTTTTTT. Variable domain in full (rest from reference TRBV7-2 and TRBJ1-4): GAGVSQSPSNKVTEKGKDVELRCDPISGHTALYWYRQSLGQGLEFLIYFQGNSAPDKSGLPSDRFSAERTGGSVSTLTIQRTQQEDSAVYLCASSLMAGRTNEKLFFGSGTQLSVL.

This clonotype was seen ten or more times. The genes are TRBV7-8 and TRBJ2-5; 7 nucleotides agree with TRBD1. Per the germline V gene, CDR1 is SGHVS and CDR2 is FQNEAQ. The CDR3 spans 15 residues. Losses at the gene ends were 0 bases for V and 1 base for J; bases not matched to a gene: 2. The CDR3: CASSLADRLQETQYF. In DNA, the CDR3 is TGTGCCAGCAGCTTAGCGGACAGGCTCCAAGAGACCCAGTACTTC.

The V call is TRBV12-3 or TRBV12-4, the J call TRBJ2-1, with D possibly TRBD1 on 6 matching bases. V was trimmed by 2 bases and J by 9 bases, leaving 14 bases between them. CDR3 length: 14 residues. The CDR3 loop reads CASSLLDRDLEQFF. The CDR3 nucleotides are TGTGCCAGCAGTTTACTGGACAGAGACCTTGAGCAGTTCTTC.

This clonotype has a count of ten or more. The chain carries TRBV7-6 and TRBJ2-1; 11 bases align to TRBD2. The CDR3 totals 20 residues. V lost 4 bases to trimming and J lost 5 bases; unmatched junction nucleotides: 19. Germline CDR1 is SGHVS and CDR2 is FNYEAQ. The CDR3 loop is CASSWGPSGGPPPHNNEQFF. The CDR3 region has the DNA TGTGCCAGCAGCTGGGGTCCTAGCGGGGGGCCCCCCCCACATAACAATGAGCAGTTCTTC. Complete variable domain (other parts from reference TRBV7-6 and TRBJ2-1): GAGVSQSPRYKVTKRGQDVALRCDPISGHVSLYWYRQALGQGPEFLTYFNYEAQQDKSGLPNDRFSAERPEGSISTLTIQRTEQRDSAMYRCASSWGPSGGPPPHNNEQFFGPGTRLTVL.

The chain combines TRBV7-3 with TRBJ2-7, with TRBD1 matching 7 bases. CDR3 length: 11 amino acids. CDR1 is SGHTA, CDR2 FQGTGA, per germline. J gave up 5 bases and V 11 bases, and 6 bases lay outside the gene matches. CDR3 amino acids: CAAYRGHEQYV. The CDR3 DNA reads as TGTGCCGCCTACAGGGGTCACGAGCAGTACGTC.

This sequence joins TRBV6-5 and TRBJ1-2; perhaps TRBD1 as D (5 bases). This CDR3 contains 15 residues. V was pared by 0 bases and J by 6 bases, with 14 bases between. Germline-derived CDR1 and CDR2 are MNHEY and SVGAGI. The CDR3 region has the DNA TGTGCCAGCAGTTACTCGCCAGGGACCGGGGATGGCTACACCTTC. This gives the protein CASSYSPGTGDGYTF.

J is TRBJ2-6 and V is TRBV12-3 or TRBV12-4; TRBD1 aligns across 8 bases. Trimming removed 11 bases from V and 2 bases from J; junction bases left unmatched: 11. CDR3 length equals 16 residues. Here the CDR3 DNA reads TGTGCCGCGGCCGCAGGGGGCGCAGCTGGGGCCAACGTCCTGACTTTC. It encodes CAAAAGGAAGANVLTF.

The rearrangement links TRBV25-1 to TRBJ1-1; tentatively, D is TRBD1 (6 bases). The V gene lost 5 bases and the J gene lost 3 bases, with 16 bases spanning the gap. This CDR3 has 15 amino acids. Germline-derived CDR1 and CDR2 are MGHDK and SYGVNS. CDR3 sequence reads: CASSSSRGGDTEAFF. The DNA for the CDR3 is TGTGCCAGCAGTTCTAGTAGAGGGGGGGACACTGAAGCTTTCTTT.